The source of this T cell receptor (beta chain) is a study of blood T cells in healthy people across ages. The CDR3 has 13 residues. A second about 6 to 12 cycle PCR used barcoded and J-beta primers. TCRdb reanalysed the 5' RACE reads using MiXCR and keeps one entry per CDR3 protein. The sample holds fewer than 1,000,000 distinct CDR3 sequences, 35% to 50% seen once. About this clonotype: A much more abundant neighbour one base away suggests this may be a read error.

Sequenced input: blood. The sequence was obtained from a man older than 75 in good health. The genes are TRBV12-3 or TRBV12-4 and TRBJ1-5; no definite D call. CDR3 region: CASSLGRDQPRHF. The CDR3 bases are TGTGCCAGCAGTTTAGGGCGTGACCAGCCCCGGCATTTT.